This T cell receptor beta chain came from a study of a mutant IDH1 vaccine in newly diagnosed glioma. Study-level background: In some groups vaccination began 4-6 weeks post-radiotherapy; others received it with temozolomide.

Time point defined: week 35, safety follow-up. In the vaccine, a single dose held 300 ug of the mutant IDH1 20-mer peptide, along with topical imiquimod. The study enrolled donors with new WHO grade 3 or 4 IDH1-mutant, ATRX-lost astrocytomas. This CDR3 is 19 amino acids long. Worth noting for this clone: Its antigen is undetermined.

General study results and limits: The study observed vaccine-induced immune responses in around 94% of patients.

The protocol was immunoSEQ multiplex PCR, while the TCRdb copy is restricted to in-frame clones and leaves out a portion. The sample consists of about 65,000 clones, roughly four fifths of them appearing once. The chain links TRBV12-2 to TRBJ2-1; the table gives TRBD2 as D, unverified against the DNA. TRBV12-2 is shown as a pseudogene. The sample here was PBMCs, taken from a glioma patient whose treatment included an IDH1 peptide vaccine. This receptor was identified in a man aged 40-49 years with glioma. The CDR3 loop reads CASRLACFGKRELEDEQFF. The CDR3 nucleotides read TGTGCAAGTCGCTTAGCTTGTTTTGGGAAGCGGGAGCTAGAGGATGAGCAGTTCTTC.